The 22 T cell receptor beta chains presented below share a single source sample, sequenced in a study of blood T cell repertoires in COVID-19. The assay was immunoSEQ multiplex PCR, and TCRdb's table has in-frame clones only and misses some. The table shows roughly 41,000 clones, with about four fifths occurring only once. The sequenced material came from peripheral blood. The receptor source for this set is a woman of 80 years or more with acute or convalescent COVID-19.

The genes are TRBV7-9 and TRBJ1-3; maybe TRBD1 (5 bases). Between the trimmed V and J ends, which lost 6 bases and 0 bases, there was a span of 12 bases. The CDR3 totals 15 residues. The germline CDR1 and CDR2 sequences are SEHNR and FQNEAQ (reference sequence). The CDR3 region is CASRSPGISGNTIYF. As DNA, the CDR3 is TGTGCCAGCAGGTCCCCAGGGATCTCTGGAAACACCATATATTTT.

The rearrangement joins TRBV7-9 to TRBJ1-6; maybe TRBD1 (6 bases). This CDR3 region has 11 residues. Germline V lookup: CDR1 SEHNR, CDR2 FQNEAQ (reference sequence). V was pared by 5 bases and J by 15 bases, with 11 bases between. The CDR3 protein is CASSPGDHLHF. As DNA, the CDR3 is TGTGCCAGCAGCCCAGGGGACCACCTCCACTTT.

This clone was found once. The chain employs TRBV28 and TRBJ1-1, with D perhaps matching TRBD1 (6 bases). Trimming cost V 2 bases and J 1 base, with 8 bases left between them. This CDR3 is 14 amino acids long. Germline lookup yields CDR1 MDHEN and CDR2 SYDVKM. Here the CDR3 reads CASSLEQGNTEAFF. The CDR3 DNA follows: TGTGCCAGCAGTTTAGAACAGGGGAACACTGAAGCTTTCTTT. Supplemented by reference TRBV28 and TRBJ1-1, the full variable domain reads DVKVTQSSRYLVKRTGEKVFLECVQDMDHENMFWYRQDPGLGLRLIYFSYDVKMKEKGDIPEGYSVSREKKERFSLILESASTNQTSMYLCASSLEQGNTEAFFGQGTRLTVV.

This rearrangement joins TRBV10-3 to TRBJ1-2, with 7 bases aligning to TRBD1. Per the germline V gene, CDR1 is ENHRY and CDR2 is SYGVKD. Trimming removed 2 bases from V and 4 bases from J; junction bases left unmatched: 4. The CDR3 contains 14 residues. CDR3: CAISEEGASYGYTF. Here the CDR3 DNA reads TGTGCCATCAGTGAGGAGGGGGCAAGCTATGGCTACACCTTC.

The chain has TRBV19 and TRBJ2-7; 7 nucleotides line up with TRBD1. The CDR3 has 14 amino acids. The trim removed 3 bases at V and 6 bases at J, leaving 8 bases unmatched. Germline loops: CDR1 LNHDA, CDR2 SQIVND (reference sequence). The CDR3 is CASSIHTGVAEQYF. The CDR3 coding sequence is TGTGCCAGTAGTATTCATACAGGGGTCGCCGAGCAGTACTTC.

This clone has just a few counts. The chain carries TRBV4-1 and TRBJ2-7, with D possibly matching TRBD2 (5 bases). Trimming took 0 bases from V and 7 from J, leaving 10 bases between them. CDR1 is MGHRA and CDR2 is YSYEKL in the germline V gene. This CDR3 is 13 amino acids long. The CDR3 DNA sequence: TGCGCCAGCAGCCAAGAGAGCGGCACTGAGCAGTACTTC. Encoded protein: CASSQESGTEQYF.

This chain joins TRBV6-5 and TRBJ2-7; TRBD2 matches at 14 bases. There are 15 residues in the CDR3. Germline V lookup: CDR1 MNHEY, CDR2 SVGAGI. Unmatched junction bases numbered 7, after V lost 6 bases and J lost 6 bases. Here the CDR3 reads CASRTTSGGASEQYF. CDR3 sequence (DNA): TGTGCCAGCAGGACGACTAGCGGGGGGGCTAGCGAGCAGTACTTC.

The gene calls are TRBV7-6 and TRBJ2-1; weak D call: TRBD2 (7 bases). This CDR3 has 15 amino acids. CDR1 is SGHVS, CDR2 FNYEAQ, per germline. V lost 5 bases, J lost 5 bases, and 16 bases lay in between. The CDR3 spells CASSRGGAGNNEQFF. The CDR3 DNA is TGTGCCAGCAGCCGTGGGGGGGCTGGGAACAATGAGCAGTTCTTC. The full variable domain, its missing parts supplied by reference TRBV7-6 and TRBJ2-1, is GAGVSQSPRYKVTKRGQDVALRCDPISGHVSLYWYRQALGQGPEFLTYFNYEAQQDKSGLPNDRFSAERPEGSISTLTIQRTEQRDSAMYRCASSRGGAGNNEQFFGPGTRLTVL.

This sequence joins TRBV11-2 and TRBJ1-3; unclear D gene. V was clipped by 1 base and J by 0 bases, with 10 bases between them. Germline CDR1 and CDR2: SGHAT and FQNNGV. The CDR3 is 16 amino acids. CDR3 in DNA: TGTGCCAGCAGCTTAGTGTCCCGGAGCTCTGGAAACACCATATATTTT. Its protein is CASSLVSRSSGNTIYF.

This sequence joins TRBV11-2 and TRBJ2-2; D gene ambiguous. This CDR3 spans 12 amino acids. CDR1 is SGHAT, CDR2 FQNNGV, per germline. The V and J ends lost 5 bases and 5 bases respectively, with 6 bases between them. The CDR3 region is CASSPRTGELFF. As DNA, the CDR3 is TGTGCCAGCAGCCCTAGAACCGGGGAGCTGTTTTTT.

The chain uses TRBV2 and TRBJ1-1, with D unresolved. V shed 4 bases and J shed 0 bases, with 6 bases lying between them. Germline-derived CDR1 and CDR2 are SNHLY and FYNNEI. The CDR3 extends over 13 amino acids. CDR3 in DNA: TGTGCCAGCAGTGCGGACTTGAACACTGAAGCTTTCTTT. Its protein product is CASSADLNTEAFF.

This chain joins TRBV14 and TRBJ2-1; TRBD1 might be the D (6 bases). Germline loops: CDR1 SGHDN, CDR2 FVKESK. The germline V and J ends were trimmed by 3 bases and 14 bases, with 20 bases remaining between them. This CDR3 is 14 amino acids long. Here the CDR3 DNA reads TGTGCCAGCAGCCATGCTGGGGGCGGCAGGTTGAAGTTCTTC. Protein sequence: CASSHAGGGRLKFF.

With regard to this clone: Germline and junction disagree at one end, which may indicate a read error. DNA of the CDR3: TGTGCCAGCAGGTTATCGGGACAGGGGGCGAAGGGCTACACCTTC. The encoded protein is CASRLSGQGAKGYTF. The chain combines TRBV28 with TRBJ1-2, with 12 bases fitting TRBD1. The CDR3 has 15 residues. CDR1 MDHEN and CDR2 SYDVKM come from the germline V gene.

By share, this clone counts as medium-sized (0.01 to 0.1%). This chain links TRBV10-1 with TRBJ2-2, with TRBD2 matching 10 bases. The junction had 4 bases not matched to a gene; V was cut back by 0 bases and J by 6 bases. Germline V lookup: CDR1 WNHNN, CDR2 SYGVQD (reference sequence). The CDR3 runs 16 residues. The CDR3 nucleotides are TGCGCCAGCAGTGAGTCGGAAGCGGGGGGGCCCGGGGAGCTGTTTTTT. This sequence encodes CASSESEAGGPGELFF.

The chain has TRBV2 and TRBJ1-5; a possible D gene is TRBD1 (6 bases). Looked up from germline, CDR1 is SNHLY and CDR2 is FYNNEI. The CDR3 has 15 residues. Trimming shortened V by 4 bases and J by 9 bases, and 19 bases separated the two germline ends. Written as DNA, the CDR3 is TGTGCCAGCAGTGGCGGAAGCACAGGGAATGGGCCCCAGCATTTT. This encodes CASSGGSTGNGPQHF. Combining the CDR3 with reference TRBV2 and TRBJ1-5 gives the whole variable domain EPEVTQTPSHQVTQMGQEVILRCVPISNHLYFYWYRQILGQKVEFLVSFYNNEISEKSEIFDDQFSVERPDGSNFTLKIRSTKLEDSAMYFCASSGGSTGNGPQHFGDGTRLSIL.

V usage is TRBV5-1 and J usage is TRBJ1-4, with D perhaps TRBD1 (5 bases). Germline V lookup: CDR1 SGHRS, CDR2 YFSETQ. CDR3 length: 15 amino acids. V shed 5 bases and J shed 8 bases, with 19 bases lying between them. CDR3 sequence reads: CASSLSTGLDEKLFF. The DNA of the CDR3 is TGCGCCAGCAGTCTATCAACAGGTTTGGACGAAAAACTGTTTTTT.

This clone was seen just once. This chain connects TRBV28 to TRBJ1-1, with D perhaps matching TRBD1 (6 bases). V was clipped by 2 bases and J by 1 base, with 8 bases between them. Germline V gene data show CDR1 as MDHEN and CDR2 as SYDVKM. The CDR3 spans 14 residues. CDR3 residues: CASSLVQGNTEAFF. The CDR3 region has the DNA TGTGCCAGCAGTTTAGTACAGGGGAACACTGAAGCTTTCTTT.

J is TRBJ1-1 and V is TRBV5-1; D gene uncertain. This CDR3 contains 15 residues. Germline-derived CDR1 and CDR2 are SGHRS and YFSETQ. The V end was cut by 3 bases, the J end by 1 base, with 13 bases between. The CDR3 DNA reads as TGCGCCAGCAGCTCGACTGCCGGGAGGAACACTGAAGCTTTCTTT. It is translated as CASSSTAGRNTEAFF.

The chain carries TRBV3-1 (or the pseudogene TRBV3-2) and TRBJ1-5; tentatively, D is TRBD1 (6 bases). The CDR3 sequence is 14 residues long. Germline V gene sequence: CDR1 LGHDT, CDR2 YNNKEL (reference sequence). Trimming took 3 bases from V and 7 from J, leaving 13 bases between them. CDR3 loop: CASSQSGAGQPQHF. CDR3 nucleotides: TGTGCCAGCAGCCAGTCAGGGGCTGGGCAGCCCCAGCATTTT.

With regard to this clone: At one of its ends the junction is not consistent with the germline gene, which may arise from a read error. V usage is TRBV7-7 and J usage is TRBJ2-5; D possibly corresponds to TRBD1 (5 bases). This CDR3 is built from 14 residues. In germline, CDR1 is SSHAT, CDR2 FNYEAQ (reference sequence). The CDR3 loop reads CASSLSRGTETQYF. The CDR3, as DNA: TGTGCTAGCAGCTTAAGTAGGGGTACGGAGACCCAGTACTTC. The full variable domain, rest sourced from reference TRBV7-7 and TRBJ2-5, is GAGVSQSPRYKVTKRGQDVTLRCDPISSHATLYWYQQALGQGPEFLTYFNYEAQPDKSGLPSDRFSAERPEGSISTLTIQRTEQRDSAMYRCASSLSRGTETQYFGPGTRLLVL.

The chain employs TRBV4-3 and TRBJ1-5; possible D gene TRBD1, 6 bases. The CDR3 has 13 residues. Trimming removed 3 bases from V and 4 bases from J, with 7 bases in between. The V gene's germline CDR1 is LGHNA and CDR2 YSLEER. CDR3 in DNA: TGCGCCAGCAGCCAGGACAGAAATCAGCCCCAGCATTTT. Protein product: CASSQDRNQPQHF.

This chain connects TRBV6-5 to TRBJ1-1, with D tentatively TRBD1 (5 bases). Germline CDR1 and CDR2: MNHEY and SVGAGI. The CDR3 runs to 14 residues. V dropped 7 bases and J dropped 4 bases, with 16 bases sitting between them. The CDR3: CASKFSPGRTEAFF. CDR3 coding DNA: TGTGCCAGCAAGTTTTCCCCAGGGCGCACTGAAGCTTTCTTT.